This T cell receptor beta chain originates from a study of blood T cell repertoires in COVID-19. This clone was counted only a few times. One end of the junction fails to match germline, which may point to a read error. Only in-frame clones appear in the TCRdb table, and some are missing; sequencing was by immunoSEQ multiplex PCR. The sample includes about 170,000 clones, approximately 79% of them seen just once. Allocation to cohorts depended on clinical history reported by the participants. Specimen: PBMCs or T cells enriched from blood (not recorded which). The sequence was collected from a woman between 65 and 79 years old in a cohort exposed to, infected with or recovered from COVID-19 (not recorded which).

CDR3 nucleotides: TGTGCCAGCGGCTTAAGACATAACTATGGCTACACCTTC. Its protein is CASGLRHNYGYTF. The V gene is TRBV7-9, the J gene TRBJ1-2, with no clear D. This CDR3 spans 13 amino acids. Per germline, CDR1 SEHNR and CDR2 FQNEAQ (reference sequence).